The 2 T cell receptor beta chains in this list originate from one sample, sequenced in a study of blood T cell repertoires in COVID-19. Sequenced by immunoSEQ multiplex PCR; TCRdb stores in-frame clones only, minus some. The sample has about 170,000 clones, approximately 80% seen once. The source material was peripheral blood. The receptors here all came from a woman of 80 years or more with COVID-19, enrolled during active disease.

The CDR3 DNA follows: TGTGCCAGCGGAGAGGATAGCAATCAGCCCCAGCATTTT. This translates into CASGEDSNQPQHF. The V call is TRBV3-1 (or the pseudogene TRBV3-2), the J call TRBJ1-5; D remains ambiguous. The germline V gene has CDR1 LGHDT and CDR2 YNNKEL (reference sequence). Trimming took off 8 bases at V and 0 bases at J, with 8 bases between the two ends. The CDR3 contains 13 residues.

The chain joins TRBV7-2 to TRBJ2-1; D may be TRBD1 (5 bases). V was pared by 1 base and J by 9 bases, with 13 bases between. CDR3 length: 14 amino acids. Germline V lookup: CDR1 SGHTA, CDR2 FQGNSA. The CDR3 reads CASSLVEGVTEQFF. The DNA of the CDR3 is TGTGCCAGCAGCTTAGTTGAAGGGGTGACTGAGCAGTTCTTC.